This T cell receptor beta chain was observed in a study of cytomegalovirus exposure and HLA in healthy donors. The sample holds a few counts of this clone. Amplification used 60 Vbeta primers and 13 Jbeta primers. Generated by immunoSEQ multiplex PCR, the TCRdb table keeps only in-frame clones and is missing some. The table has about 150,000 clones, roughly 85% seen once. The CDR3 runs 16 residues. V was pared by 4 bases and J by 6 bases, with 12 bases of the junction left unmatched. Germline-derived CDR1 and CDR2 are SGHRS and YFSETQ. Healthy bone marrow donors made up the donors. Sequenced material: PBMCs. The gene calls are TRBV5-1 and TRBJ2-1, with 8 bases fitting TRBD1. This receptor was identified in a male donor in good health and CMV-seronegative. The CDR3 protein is CASSASQGAILNEQFF. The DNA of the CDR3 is TGCGCCAGCAGCGCAAGTCAGGGGGCGATTCTCAATGAGCAGTTCTTC.